This T cell receptor (beta chain) appears in the sequencing data of a study of CD8 T cells in Susac syndrome. Random hexamers were used to reverse transcribe an amount of roughly 0.5 to 1 ug RNA. TCR beta CDR3 was amplified by immunoSEQ covering 54 Vbeta and 13 Jbeta. In TCRdb, the immunoSEQ multiplex PCR reads were re-called with MiXCR into one record per CDR3 protein. This table has fewer than 250,000 distinct CDR3 sequences, 93% appearing once. CD8+ and CD4+ T cells taken from blood had their TCR beta sequenced. Controls were age- and sex-matched healthy donors. Negative isolation yielded CD8+ and CD4+ T cells; FACS enriched TEMRA cells. Per the germline V gene, CDR1 is KGHSH and CDR2 is LQKENI. The CDR3 is made up of 13 amino acids. Trimming cost V 3 bases and J 7 bases, with 12 bases left between them.

This TCR came from a human donor in good health. Specimen: CD4+ T cells from PBMCs. The chain links TRBV18 to TRBJ1-1; weak D call: TRBD1 (5 bases). CDR3 residues: CASSPTGGGEAFF. The CDR3 bases are TGTGCCAGCTCACCCACCGGGGGGGGTGAAGCTTTCTTT.